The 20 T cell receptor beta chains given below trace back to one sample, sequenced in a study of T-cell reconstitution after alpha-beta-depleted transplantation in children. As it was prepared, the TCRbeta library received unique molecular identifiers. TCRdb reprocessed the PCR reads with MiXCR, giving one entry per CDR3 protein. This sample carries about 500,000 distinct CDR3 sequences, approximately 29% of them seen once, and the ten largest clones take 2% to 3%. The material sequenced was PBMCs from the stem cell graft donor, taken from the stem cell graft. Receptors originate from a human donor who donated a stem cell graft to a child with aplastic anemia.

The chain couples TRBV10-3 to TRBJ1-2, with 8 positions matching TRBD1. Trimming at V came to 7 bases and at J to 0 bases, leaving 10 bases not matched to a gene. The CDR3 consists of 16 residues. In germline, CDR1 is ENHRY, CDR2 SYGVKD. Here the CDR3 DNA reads TGTGCCATCAAGAACTCAGGGGGCTTCTCTAACTATGGCTACACCTTC. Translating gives CAIKNSGGFSNYGYTF.

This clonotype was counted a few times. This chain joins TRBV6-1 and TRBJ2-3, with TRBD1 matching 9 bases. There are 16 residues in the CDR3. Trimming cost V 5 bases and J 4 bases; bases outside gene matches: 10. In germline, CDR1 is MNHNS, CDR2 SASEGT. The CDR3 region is CASSPTWTGESDTQYF. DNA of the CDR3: TGTGCCAGCAGTCCCACCTGGACAGGGGAGTCAGATACGCAGTATTTT.

In DNA form, the CDR3 reads TGCAGTGTCCCACCCGGGGGAGGGGGTAATGGCTACACCTTC. Encoded protein: CSVPPGGGGNGYTF. The chain joins TRBV20-1 to TRBJ1-2; D may be TRBD1 (6 bases). This CDR3 is built from 14 residues. The germline V and J ends were trimmed by 7 bases and 6 bases, with 21 bases remaining between them. From germline, CDR1 is DFQATT and CDR2 SNEGSKA (reference sequence).

The CDR3 DNA is TGTGCCAGCAGGGAGGGTCTAGCGGGCACAGATACGCAGTATTTT. This translates into CASREGLAGTDTQYF. The chain combines TRBV7-2 with TRBJ2-3, with 7 bases fitting TRBD2. The trim removed 6 bases at V and 1 base at J, leaving 7 bases unmatched. The CDR3 has 15 residues. The germline CDR1 and CDR2 sequences are SGHTA and FQGNSA. Filled out from reference TRBV7-2 and TRBJ2-3, the complete variable domain reads GAGVSQSPSNKVTEKGKDVELRCDPISGHTALYWYRQSLGQGLEFLIYFQGNSAPDKSGLPSDRFSAERTGGSVSTLTIQRTQQEDSAVYLCASREGLAGTDTQYFGPGTRLTVL.

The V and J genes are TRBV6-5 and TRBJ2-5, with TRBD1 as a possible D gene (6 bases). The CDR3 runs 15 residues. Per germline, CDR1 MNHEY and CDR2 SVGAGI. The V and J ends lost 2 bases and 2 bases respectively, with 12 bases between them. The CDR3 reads CASSYEGGSQETQYF. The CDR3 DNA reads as TGTGCCAGCAGTTACGAAGGGGGTAGTCAAGAGACCCAGTACTTC.

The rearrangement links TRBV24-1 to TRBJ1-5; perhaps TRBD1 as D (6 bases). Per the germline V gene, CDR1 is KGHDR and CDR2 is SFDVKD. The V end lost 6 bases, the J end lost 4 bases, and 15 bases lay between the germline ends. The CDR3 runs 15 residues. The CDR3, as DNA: TGTGCCACCAGTCCCGGGACAAATCAAAATCAGCCCCAGCATTTT. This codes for CATSPGTNQNQPQHF.

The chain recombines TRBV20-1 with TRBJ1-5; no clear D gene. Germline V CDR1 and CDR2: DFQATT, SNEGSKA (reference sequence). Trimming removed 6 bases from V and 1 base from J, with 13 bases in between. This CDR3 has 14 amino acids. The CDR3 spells CSARLAPSNQPQHF. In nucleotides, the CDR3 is TGCAGTGCCCGCCTTGCTCCAAGCAATCAGCCCCAGCATTTT.

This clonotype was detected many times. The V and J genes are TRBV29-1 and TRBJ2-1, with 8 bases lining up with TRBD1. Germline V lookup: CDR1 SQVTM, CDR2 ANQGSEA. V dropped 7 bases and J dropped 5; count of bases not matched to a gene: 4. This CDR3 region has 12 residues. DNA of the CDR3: TGCAGCGCAAGACAGGGGAACAATGAGCAGTTCTTC. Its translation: CSARQGNNEQFF.

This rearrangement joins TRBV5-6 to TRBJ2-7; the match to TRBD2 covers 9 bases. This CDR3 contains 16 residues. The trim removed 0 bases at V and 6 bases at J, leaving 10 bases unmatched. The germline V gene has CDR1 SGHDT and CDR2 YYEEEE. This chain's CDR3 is CASSLGLAEDSVEQYF. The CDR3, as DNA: TGTGCCAGCAGCTTGGGACTAGCGGAAGATTCGGTCGAGCAGTACTTC.

The chain's CDR3 is CASSLWTGGTDQPQHF. The CDR3 bases are TGTGCCAGCAGCTTGTGGACAGGGGGCACGGATCAGCCCCAGCATTTT. V is TRBV11-2 and J is TRBJ1-5; 11 bases fit TRBD1. This CDR3 has 16 amino acids. V shed 3 bases and J 5 bases; nucleotides not matched to a gene: 6. The germline gives CDR1 SGHAT, CDR2 FQNNGV.

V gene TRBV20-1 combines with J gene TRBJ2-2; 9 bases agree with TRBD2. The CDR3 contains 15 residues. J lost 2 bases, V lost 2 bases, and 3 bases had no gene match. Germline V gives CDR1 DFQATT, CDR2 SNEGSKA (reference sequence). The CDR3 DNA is TGCAGTGCTAGAATACTAGCGGGTAACACCGGGGAGCTGTTTTTT. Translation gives CSARILAGNTGELFF.

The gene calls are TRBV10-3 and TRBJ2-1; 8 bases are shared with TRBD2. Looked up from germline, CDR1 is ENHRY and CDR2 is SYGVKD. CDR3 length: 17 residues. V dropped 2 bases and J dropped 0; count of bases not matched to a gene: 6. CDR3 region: CAISEPGGLSSYNEQFF. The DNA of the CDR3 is TGTGCCATCAGTGAGCCGGGAGGGTTGAGCTCCTACAATGAGCAGTTCTTC.

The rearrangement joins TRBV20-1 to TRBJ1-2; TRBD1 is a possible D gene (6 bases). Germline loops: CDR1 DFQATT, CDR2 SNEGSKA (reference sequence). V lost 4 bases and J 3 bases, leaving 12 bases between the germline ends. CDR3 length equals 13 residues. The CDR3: CSAKQGFYYGYTF. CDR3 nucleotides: TGCAGTGCTAAACAGGGTTTTTACTATGGCTACACCTTC.

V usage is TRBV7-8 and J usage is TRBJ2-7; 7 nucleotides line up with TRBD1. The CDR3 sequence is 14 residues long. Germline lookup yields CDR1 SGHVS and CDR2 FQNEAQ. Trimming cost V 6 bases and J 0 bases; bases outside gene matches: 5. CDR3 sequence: CASSHTGDSYEQYF. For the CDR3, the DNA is TGTGCCAGCAGTCATACAGGGGACTCCTACGAGCAGTACTTC. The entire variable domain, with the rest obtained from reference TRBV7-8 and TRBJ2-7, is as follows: GAGVSQSPRYKVAKRGQDVALRCDPISGHVSLFWYQQALGQGPEFLTYFQNEAQLDKSGLPSDRFFAERPEGSVSTLKIQRTQQEDSAVYLCASSHTGDSYEQYFGPGTRLTVT.

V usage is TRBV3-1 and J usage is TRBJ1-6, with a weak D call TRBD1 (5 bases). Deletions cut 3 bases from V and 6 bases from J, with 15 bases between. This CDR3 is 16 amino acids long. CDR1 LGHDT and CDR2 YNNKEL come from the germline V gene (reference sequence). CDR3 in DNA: TGTGCCAGCAGCCAGACCCGGGGCCAACGTAATTCACCCCTCCACTTT. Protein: CASSQTRGQRNSPLHF.

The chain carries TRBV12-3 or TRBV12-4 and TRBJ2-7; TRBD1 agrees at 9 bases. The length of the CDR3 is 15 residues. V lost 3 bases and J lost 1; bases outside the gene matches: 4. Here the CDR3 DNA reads TGTGCCAGCAGTTTCAGGGGACAGGGATCCTACGAGCAGTACTTC. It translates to CASSFRGQGSYEQYF.

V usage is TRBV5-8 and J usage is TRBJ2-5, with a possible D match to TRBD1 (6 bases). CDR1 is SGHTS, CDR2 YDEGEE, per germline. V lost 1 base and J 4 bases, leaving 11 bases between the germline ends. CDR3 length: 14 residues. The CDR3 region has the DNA TGTGCCAGCAGCTTGAGTCCACAGGGAGAGACCCAGTACTTC. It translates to CASSLSPQGETQYF.

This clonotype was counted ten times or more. The CDR3 DNA sequence: TGTGCCAGCAGCTCCCCGAGGGGTGGGGAAGGCAGTGAGCAGTTCTTC. Its protein is CASSSPRGGEGSEQFF. The V and J genes are TRBV9 and TRBJ2-1; D tentatively fits TRBD1 or TRBD2 (5 bases each). The germline V and J ends were trimmed by 4 bases and 9 bases, with 23 bases remaining between them. Germline V gives CDR1 SGDLS, CDR2 YYNGEE. The CDR3 extends over 16 amino acids.

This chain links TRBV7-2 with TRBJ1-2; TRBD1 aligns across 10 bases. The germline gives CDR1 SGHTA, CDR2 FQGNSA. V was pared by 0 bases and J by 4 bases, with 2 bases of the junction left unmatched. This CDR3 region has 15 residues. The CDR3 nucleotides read TGTGCCAGCAGCTTAGCGCGACAGGGGGCCTATGGCTACACCTTC. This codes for CASSLARQGAYGYTF.

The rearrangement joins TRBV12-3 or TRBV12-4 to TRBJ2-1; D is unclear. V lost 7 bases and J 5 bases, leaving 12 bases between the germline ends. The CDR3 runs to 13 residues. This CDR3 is CASTLLFHNEQFF. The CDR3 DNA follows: TGTGCCAGCACCCTCTTATTCCACAATGAGCAGTTCTTC.